This T cell receptor beta chain was captured in a study of cytomegalovirus exposure and HLA in healthy donors. Germline CDR1 MNHEY, CDR2 SVGAGI. V lost 2 bases, J lost 8 bases, and 7 bases lay in between. This CDR3 comprises 13 residues. Study-wide findings and caveats: Listed as cytomegalovirus-associated were about 160 TCR beta chains.

Measured with immunoSEQ multiplex PCR; TCRdb has only the in-frame clones, and not every one. In the table there are 140,000 to 150,000 clones, approximately 93% of which are singletons. About this clone itself: Antigen specificity is unknown.

The sequence derives from a man between 18 and 35 years old in good health and CMV-seronegative. The sequenced material came from PBMCs. V gene TRBV6-5 combines with J gene TRBJ1-6; D gene unclear. Here the CDR3 reads CASSYAQDSPLHF. The DNA for the CDR3 is TGTGCCAGCAGTTACGCCCAGGATTCACCCCTCCACTTT.